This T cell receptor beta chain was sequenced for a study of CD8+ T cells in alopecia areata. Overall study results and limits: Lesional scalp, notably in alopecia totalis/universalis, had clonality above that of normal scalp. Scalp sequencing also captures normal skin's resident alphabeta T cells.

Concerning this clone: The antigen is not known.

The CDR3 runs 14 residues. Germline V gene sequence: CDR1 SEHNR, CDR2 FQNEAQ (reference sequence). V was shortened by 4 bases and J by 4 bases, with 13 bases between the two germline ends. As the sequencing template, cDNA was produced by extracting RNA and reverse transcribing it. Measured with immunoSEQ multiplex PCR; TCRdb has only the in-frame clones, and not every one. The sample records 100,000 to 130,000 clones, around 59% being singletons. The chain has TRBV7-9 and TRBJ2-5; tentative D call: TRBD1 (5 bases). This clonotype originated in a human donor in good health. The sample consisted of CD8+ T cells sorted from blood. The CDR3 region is CASSSRGMGETQYF. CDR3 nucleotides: TGTGCCAGCAGCTCAAGGGGCATGGGAGAGACCCAGTACTTC. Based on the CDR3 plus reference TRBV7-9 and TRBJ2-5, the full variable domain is DTGVSQNPRHKITKRGQNVTFRCDPISEHNRLYWYRQTLGQGPEFLTYFQNEAQLEKSRLLSDRFSAERPKGSFSTLEIQRTEQGDSAMYLCASSSRGMGETQYFGPGTRLLVL.